This TCR beta chain was obtained from a study of post-analysis software for immune sequencing data. About the research overall: The patients showed relapsing-remitting, secondary progressive and progressive-relapsing multiple sclerosis courses.

A note on this clonotype: Its antigen is unidentified.

Trimming cost V 10 bases and J 0 bases, with 9 bases left between them. CDR3 length: 12 residues. Germline lookup yields CDR1 ENHRY and CDR2 SYGVKD. The study, taken as a whole, reports: F measure clustering grouped samples strongly by preparation batch. Elevated frequency relative to controls characterized several TRBV segments in patients, TRBV5-6, TRBV5-1 and TRBV20-1 among them.

Unique-molecular-identifier-tagged TCR beta cDNA libraries were used. cDNA molecules numbering roughly 0.5 million came from roughly 0.93 to 9.6 million T cells. TCRdb re-called the PCR reads with MiXCR, one entry per CDR3 protein. Of hundreds of thousands of distinct CDR3 sequences listed, about 32% were seen once; the top ten hold about 0.5%. The TCR sequence derives from a girl under 18 with multiple sclerosis. This rearrangement joins TRBV10-3 to TRBJ2-5; tentative D call: TRBD2 (7 bases). Sequences were obtained from blood. As DNA, the CDR3 is TGTGCCACGGGGGGCTACCAAGAGACCCAGTACTTC. This sequence encodes CATGGYQETQYF.